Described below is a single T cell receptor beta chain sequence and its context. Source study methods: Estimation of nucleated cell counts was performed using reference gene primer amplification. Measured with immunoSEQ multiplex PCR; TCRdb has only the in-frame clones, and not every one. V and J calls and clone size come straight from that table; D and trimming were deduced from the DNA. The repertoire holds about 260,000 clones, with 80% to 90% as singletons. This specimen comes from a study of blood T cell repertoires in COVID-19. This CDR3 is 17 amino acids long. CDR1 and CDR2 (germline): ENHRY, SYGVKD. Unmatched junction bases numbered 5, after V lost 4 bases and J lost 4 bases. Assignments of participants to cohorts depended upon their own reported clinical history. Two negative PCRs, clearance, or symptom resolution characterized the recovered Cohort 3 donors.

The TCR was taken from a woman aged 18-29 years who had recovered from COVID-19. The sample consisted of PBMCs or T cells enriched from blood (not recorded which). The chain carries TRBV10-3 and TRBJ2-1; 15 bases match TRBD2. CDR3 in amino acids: CAISAGTSGGLYNEQFF. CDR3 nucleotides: TGTGCCATCAGTGCGGGGACTAGCGGGGGGCTATACAATGAGCAGTTCTTC.